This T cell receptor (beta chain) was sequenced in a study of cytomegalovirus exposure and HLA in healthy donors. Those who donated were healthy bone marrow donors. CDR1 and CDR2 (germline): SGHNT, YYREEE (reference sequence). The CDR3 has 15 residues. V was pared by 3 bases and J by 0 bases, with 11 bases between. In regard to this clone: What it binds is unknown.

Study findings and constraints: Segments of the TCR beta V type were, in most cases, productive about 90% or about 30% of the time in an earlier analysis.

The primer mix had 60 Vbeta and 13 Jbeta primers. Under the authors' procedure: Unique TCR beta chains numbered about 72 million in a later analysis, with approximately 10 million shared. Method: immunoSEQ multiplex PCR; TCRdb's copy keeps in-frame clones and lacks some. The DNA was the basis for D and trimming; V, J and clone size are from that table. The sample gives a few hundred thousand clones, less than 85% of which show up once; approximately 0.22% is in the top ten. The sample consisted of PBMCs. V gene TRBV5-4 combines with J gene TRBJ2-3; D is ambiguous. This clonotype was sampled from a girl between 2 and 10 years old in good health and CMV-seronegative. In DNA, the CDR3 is TGTGCCAGCAGCTGGGCTCAGGCCAGCACAGATACGCAGTATTTT. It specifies CASSWAQASTDTQYF.